This T cell receptor (beta chain) emerged from a study of blood T cell repertoires in COVID-19. Study information: There were acute and convalescent COVID-19 samples, and they came from the United States, Italy and Spain. The cDNA or gDNA used as material had been derived from T cells, B-cell-depleted T cells, or PBMCs.

Authors' data handling: Amplification with reference gene primers provided the estimates of nucleated cell counts. Here immunoSEQ multiplex PCR was the method, and the copy in TCRdb shows in-frame clones only, minus some. That table supplies the V and J calls and clone size; D and trimming were determined from the DNA. The data show roughly 150,000 clones, just over 90% seen once. In its sample, this clone was seen once. This sample also contains other DNA sequences that code for the same CDR3. Germline CDR1 and CDR2: SGHNT and YYREEE (reference sequence). The V gene lost 1 base and the J gene lost 3 bases, with 8 bases spanning the gap. CDR3 size: 14 residues.

The material sequenced was peripheral blood. The chain couples TRBV5-4 to TRBJ1-5, with D possibly being TRBD1 (5 bases). This TCR was sampled from a man younger than 35 with acute or convalescent COVID-19. The CDR3, as DNA: TGTGCCAGCAGCTTGCAGGGATTCAATCAGCCCCAGCATTTT. This encodes CASSLQGFNQPQHF.